The clone carrying this T cell receptor beta chain showed up just once. Clones were sequenced by immunoSEQ multiplex PCR, and TCRdb holds only the in-frame ones, with some missing. The sample includes some 320,000 clones, roughly 86% of them seen just once. This sample is part of a study of blood T cell repertoires in COVID-19. Study background: Donors in the United States, Italy and Spain gave samples during acute or convalescent COVID-19.

Recovered status applied to Cohort 3 donors who had two consecutive negative PCRs. It also applied to those with clearance or with symptom resolution. Source material: PBMCs or T cells enriched from blood (not recorded which). The receptor was isolated from a woman in her twenties or thirties who had recovered from COVID-19.

The CDR3 loop reads CASSPTSTANYGYTF. For the CDR3, the DNA is TGTGCCAGCAGCCCAACGTCGACAGCTAACTATGGCTACACCTTC. The J gene is TRBJ1-2, the V gene TRBV11-2; D is perhaps TRBD1 (5 bases). The CDR3 spans 15 residues. Germline V gene data show CDR1 as SGHAT and CDR2 as FQNNGV. V was cut by 5 bases and J by 0 bases, with 13 bases left in between.